Listed below are T cell receptor beta chains from one sample, sequenced in a study of PD-1 blockade in classical Hodgkin lymphoma. The protocol was immunoSEQ multiplex PCR, while the TCRdb copy is restricted to in-frame clones and leaves out a portion. The data contain 20,000 or so clones, about 88% of them singletons. The source material was CD8+ T cells from blood, sampled before the fourth cycle of nivolumab. The receptors originated from a human donor with classical Hodgkin lymphoma. CDR3s include the opening cysteine and the closing phenylalanine or tryptophan. The order of the fields is V gene, clone size, J gene, D gene, CDR3 DNA, CDR3 protein. A D gene is named only where the DNA matches it firmly. Only some rows state a clone size, as once, few, many or a class for expanded clones.

>TRBV4-2|-|TRBJ2-7|-
TGTGCCAGCAGCTTATGGGCAGGGATGTTTTACGAGCAGTACTTC
CASSLWAGMFYEQYF
>TRBV29-1|-|TRBJ2-1|TRBD1
TGCAGCGTTGAAGGGCCGGACAGGGGCCGTCTATACAATGAGCAGTTCTTC
CSVEGPDRGRLYNEQFF
>TRBV29-1|few|TRBJ2-1|-
TGCAGCGTTGACTCTCGGGGAAAGCGGTACAATGAGCAGTTCTTC
CSVDSRGKRYNEQFF
>TRBV28|-|TRBJ2-4|TRBD1
TGTGCCAGCAGCAAACGTGGGGACAGTCAAGCCAAAAACATTCAGTACTTC
CASSKRGDSQAKNIQYF
>TRBV7-3|few|TRBJ1-5|-
TGTGCCAGCAGCCCAGGGAATCAGCCCCAGCATTTT
CASSPGNQPQHF
>TRBV23-1|-|TRBJ2-7|-
TGCGCCACCAGGACAGCGCGCCCCTACGAGCAGTACTTC
CATRTARPYEQYF
>TRBV11-1|-|TRBJ2-3|-
TGTGCCAGCAGCCCAGAAGGGAAGCCAGATACGCAGTATTTT
CASSPEGKPDTQYF
>TRBV9|-|TRBJ1-1|-
TGTGCCAGCAGCTTAAGCTTCGTTCTGAACACTGAAGCTTTCTTT
CASSLSFVLNTEAFF
>TRBV27|-|TRBJ2-3|-
TGTGCCAGCAGTCCAAACACAGATACGCAGTATTTT
CASSPNTDTQYF
>TRBV9|-|TRBJ2-3|TRBD2
TGTGCCAGCAGCGAGGGACTAGCGGACACAGATACGCAGTATTTT
CASSEGLADTDTQYF
>TRBV5-1|-|TRBJ2-7|TRBD1
TGCGCCAGCAGCTTGGGAGGACAGGGAAACTACGAGCAGTACTTC
CASSLGGQGNYEQYF
>TRBV2|once|TRBJ2-2|-
TGTGCCAGCAGTGACAGGCCGAACACCGGGGAGCTGTTTTTT
CASSDRPNTGELFF
>TRBV6-5|once|TRBJ1-1|-
TGTGCCAGCAGTCGCCTAAGACAGGAAAACACTGAAGCTTTCTTT
CASSRLRQENTEAFF
>TRBV9|few|TRBJ1-6|-
TGTGCCAGCAGCCCCCGTTCGGATTGGGCCCTCCACTTT
CASSPRSDWALHF
>TRBV4-1|once|TRBJ2-3|-
TGCGCCAGCAGCCAAGTATACCGGGCAGGGCCCCTAGCTTTCACAGATACGCAGTATTTT
CASSQVYRAGPLAFTDTQYF
>TRBV19|once|TRBJ2-7|-
TGTGCCAGTAGTATCCTCGGGACATCCTACGAGCAGTACTTC
CASSILGTSYEQYF
>TRBV25-1|-|TRBJ1-4|-
TGTGCCAGCAGTGTGGGGCGAAAACTGTTTTTT
CASSVGRKLFF
>TRBV7-7|few|TRBJ1-5|TRBD1
TGTGCCAGCAGCCGGGACAGAAGCAATCAGCCCCAGCATTTT
CASSRDRSNQPQHF
>TRBV27|-|TRBJ1-2|-
TGTGCCAGCGGGCTTTTCTATGGCTACACCTTC
CASGLFYGYTF
>TRBV25-1|-|TRBJ1-4|-
TGTGCCAGCCGGAATCAAGTAGACGGGTCAGGAAATGAAAAACTGCTTTTT
CASRNQVDGSGNEKLLF
>TRBV7-6|-|TRBJ1-5|-
TGTGCCAGCAGCTTAGGGCAGGGGAATAGCAATCAGCCCCAGCATTTT
CASSLGQGNSNQPQHF
>TRBV5-6|-|TRBJ2-7|-
TGTGCCAGCAGCTTAGGAGGGAGTAGCTACGAGCAGTACTTC
CASSLGGSSYEQYF
>TRBV27|-|TRBJ1-1|-
TGTGCCAGCAGTTCCGGGGTGAACACTGAAGCTTTCTTT
CASSSGVNTEAFF
>TRBV5-1|-|TRBJ2-7|-
TGCGCCAGCAGCCCCGACAGATCTGCCTACGAGCAGTACTTC
CASSPDRSAYEQYF
>TRBV27|-|TRBJ2-7|TRBD2
TGTGCCAGCAGTTTATCTCTAGCGGGACGGGAGCAGTACTTC
CASSLSLAGREQYF
>TRBV11-1|-|TRBJ1-1|-
TGTGCCAGCAGCCATACACGGGGGCTCACTGAAGCTTTCTTT
CASSHTRGLTEAFF
>TRBV4-1|-|TRBJ2-4|TRBD1
TGCGCCAGCAGCCAGCTCGGACAGGGGATGGACAAAAACATTCAGTACTTC
CASSQLGQGMDKNIQYF
>TRBV4-1|-|TRBJ2-2|-
TGCGCCAGCAGCCCCATCCAGCCCCGAAGCTTCACCGGGGAGCTGTTTTTT
CASSPIQPRSFTGELFF
>TRBV7-9|-|TRBJ2-7|-
TGTGCCAGCAGCAAGGACGGATCCTACGAGCAGTACTTC
CASSKDGSYEQYF
>TRBV27|-|TRBJ2-1|TRBD2
TGTGCCAGCAGTTGGACTAGCGGTTACTCCTACAATGAGCAGTTCTTC
CASSWTSGYSYNEQFF
>TRBV7-9|-|TRBJ1-2|-
TGTGCCAGCAGATCCCAACCGGGGGCCGGGAACTATGGCTACACCTTC
CASRSQPGAGNYGYTF
>TRBV7-9|-|TRBJ2-2|-
TGTGCCAGCAGCTTAGCCCCCGGGGGGCTGTTTTTT
CASSLAPGGLFF
>TRBV7-8|-|TRBJ2-7|-
TGTGCCAGCAGTCCGAGCTCCTACGAGCAGTACTTC
CASSPSSYEQYF
>TRBV5-1|-|TRBJ2-7|-
TGCGCCAGCAGCTTGAGAGGGAACTACGAGCAGTACTTC
CASSLRGNYEQYF
>TRBV25-1|-|TRBJ1-2|TRBD1
TGTGCCAGCAGTGAGCAGGACAGGGACGGCTACACCTTC
CASSEQDRDGYTF
>TRBV9|-|TRBJ2-7|TRBD2
TGTGCCAGCAGCGTAGAGCCTGCTAGCGGTGCGAAATCCTACGAGCAGTACTTC
CASSVEPASGAKSYEQYF
>TRBV11-2|-|TRBJ1-2|-
TGTGCCAGCAGCTCGCCTATACAGGTCAACTATGGCTACACCTTC
CASSSPIQVNYGYTF
>TRBV27|-|TRBJ1-1|-
TGTGCCAGCAGTTTCTCGGTGAACACTGAAGCTTTCTTT
CASSFSVNTEAFF
>TRBV13|-|TRBJ2-1|-
TGTGCCAGCATTATCATGGGAGCGGTGGGGCAGTTCTTC
CASIIMGAVGQFF
>TRBV7-6|-|TRBJ2-6|-
TGTGCCAGCAGCTTGGCCTTTTCTGGGGCCAACGTCCTGACTTTC
CASSLAFSGANVLTF
>TRBV7-9|-|TRBJ2-7|-
TGTGCCAGCAGCTATCCGGGCCAGGGAAATTACGAGCAGTACTTC
CASSYPGQGNYEQYF
>TRBV21-1|-|TRBJ2-3|-
TGTGCCAGCAGCCCCGGGACTAGCGGGAGGGGGAGGGCCACAGATACGCAGTATTTT
CASSPGTSGRGRATDTQYF
>TRBV7-8|-|TRBJ1-4|-
TGTGCCAGCAGCGACCTAACAACTAATGAAAAACTGTTTTTT
CASSDLTTNEKLFF
>TRBV9|-|TRBJ2-1|-
TGTGCCAGCAGCGTACTTTCGACAGGTCAAAATGAGCAGTTCTTC
CASSVLSTGQNEQFF
>TRBV9|-|TRBJ1-1|TRBD1
TGTGCCAGCAGCGAGGGGGCGGTCACTGAAGCTTTCTTT
CASSEGAVTEAFF
>TRBV27|-|TRBJ2-7|-
TGTGCCAGCAGTTTATCTGGGCTTACCTACGAGCAGTACTTC
CASSLSGLTYEQYF
>TRBV6-5|-|TRBJ2-7|-
TGTGCCAGCAGTTACTCGAGTCAGAGCTACGAGCAGTACTTC
CASSYSSQSYEQYF
>TRBV29-1|once|TRBJ1-4|TRBD1
TGCAGCGTTGACTGGGACAGGGGCCTTGCAACTAATGAAAAACTGTTTTTT
CSVDWDRGLATNEKLFF
>TRBV4-1|-|TRBJ2-1|-
TGCGCCAGCAGCCTACCTAGCGCCAATGAGCAGTTCTTC
CASSLPSANEQFF
>TRBV5-4|-|TRBJ2-1|-
TGTGCCAGCAGCCCCGCCGAACACAATGAGCAGTTCTTC
CASSPAEHNEQFF
>TRBV28|-|TRBJ2-3|-
TGTGCCAGCATGGGTCTAGCGCAGTATTTT
CASMGLAQYF
>TRBV4-1|-|TRBJ2-7|TRBD2
TGCGCCAGCAGCCTCCTAGCGGGAGGGATCCACGAGCAGTACTTC
CASSLLAGGIHEQYF
>TRBV29-1|few|TRBJ2-1|-
TGCAGCGTTGGGGGGGTACTGAGCTCCTACAATGAGCAGTTCTTC
CSVGGVLSSYNEQFF
>TRBV6-1|-|TRBJ2-7|TRBD2
TGTGCCAGCAGTGTCCAAGCGGGAGACTCCTACGAGCAGTACTTC
CASSVQAGDSYEQYF
>TRBV4-2|-|TRBJ1-2|-
TGTGCCAGCAGCAGAGGGACTGATAATGGCTACACCTTC
CASSRGTDNGYTF
>TRBV4-1|-|TRBJ2-1|TRBD1
TGCGCCAGCAGCCAAGAACACCGGGACAGCGAGTTCTTC
CASSQEHRDSEFF
>TRBV28|-|TRBJ2-7|TRBD2
TGTGCCAGCAGCATAAGCGGGAGGGCATACGAGCAGTACTTC
CASSISGRAYEQYF
>TRBV11-2|-|TRBJ2-3|TRBD2
TGTGCCAGCACACCACTAGCGCCTCAACGGGGAACGCAGTATTTT
CASTPLAPQRGTQYF
>TRBV5-1|-|TRBJ2-7|TRBD2
TGCGCCAGCAGCTTCCCCAGGGAGGGGCCGGAATACGAGCAGTACTTC
CASSFPREGPEYEQYF